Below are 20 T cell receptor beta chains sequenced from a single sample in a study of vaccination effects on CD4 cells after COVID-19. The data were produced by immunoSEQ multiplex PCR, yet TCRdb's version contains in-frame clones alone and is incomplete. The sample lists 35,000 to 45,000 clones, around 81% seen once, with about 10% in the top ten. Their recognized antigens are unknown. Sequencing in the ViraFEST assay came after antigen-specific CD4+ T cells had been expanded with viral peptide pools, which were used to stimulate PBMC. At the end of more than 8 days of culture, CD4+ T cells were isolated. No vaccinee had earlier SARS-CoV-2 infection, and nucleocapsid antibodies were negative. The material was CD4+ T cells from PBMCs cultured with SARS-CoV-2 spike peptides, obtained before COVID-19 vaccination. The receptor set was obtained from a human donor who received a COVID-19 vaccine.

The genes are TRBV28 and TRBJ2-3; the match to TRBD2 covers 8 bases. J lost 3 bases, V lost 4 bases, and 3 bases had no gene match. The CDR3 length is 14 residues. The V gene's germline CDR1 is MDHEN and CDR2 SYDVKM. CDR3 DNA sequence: TGTGCCAGCAGTTCGGGGGGGCCTACAGATACGCAGTATTTT. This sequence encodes CASSSGGPTDTQYF.

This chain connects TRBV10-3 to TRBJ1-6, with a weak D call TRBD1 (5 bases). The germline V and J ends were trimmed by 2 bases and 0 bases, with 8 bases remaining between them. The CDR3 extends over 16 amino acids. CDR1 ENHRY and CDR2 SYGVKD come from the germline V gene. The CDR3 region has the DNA TGTGCCATCAGTGAGGGGGGTAGCTCCTATAATTCACCCCTCCACTTT. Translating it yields CAISEGGSSYNSPLHF.

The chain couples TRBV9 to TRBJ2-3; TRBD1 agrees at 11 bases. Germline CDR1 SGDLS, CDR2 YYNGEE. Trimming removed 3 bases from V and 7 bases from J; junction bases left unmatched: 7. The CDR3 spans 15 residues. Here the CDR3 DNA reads TGTGCCAGCAGCGCGAGTGGGACAGGGGGTTATACGCAGTATTTT. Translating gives CASSASGTGGYTQYF.

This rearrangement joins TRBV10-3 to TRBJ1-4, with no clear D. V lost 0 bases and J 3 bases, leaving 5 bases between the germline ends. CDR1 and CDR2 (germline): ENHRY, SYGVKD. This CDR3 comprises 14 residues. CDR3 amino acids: CAISESEANEKLFF. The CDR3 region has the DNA TGTGCCATCAGTGAGTCGGAAGCTAATGAAAAACTGTTTTTT.

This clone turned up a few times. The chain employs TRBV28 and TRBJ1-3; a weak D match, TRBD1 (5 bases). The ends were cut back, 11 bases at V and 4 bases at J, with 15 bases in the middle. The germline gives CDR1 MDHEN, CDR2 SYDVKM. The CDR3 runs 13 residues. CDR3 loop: CASAGLGGNTIYF. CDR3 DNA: TGTGCCTCGGCGGGACTAGGGGGAAACACCATATATTTT.

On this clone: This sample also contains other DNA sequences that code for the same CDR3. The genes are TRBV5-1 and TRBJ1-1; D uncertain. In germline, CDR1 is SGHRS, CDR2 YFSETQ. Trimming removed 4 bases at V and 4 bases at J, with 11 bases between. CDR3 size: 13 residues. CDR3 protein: CASSLASRTEAFF. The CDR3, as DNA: TGCGCCAGCAGCCTGGCCTCTCGCACTGAAGCTTTCTTT. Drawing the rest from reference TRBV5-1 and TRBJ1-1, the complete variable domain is KAGVTQTPRYLIKTRGQQVTLSCSPISGHRSVSWYQQTPGQGLQFLFEYFSETQRNKGNFPGRFSGRQFSNSRSEMNVSTLELGDSALYLCASSLASRTEAFFGQGTRLTVV.

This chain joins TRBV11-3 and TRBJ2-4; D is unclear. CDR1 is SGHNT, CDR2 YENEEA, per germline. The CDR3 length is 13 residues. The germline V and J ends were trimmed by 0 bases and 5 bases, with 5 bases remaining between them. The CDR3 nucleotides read TGTGCCAGCAGCTTAGAGGCCCAAAACATTCAGTACTTC. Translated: CASSLEAQNIQYF.

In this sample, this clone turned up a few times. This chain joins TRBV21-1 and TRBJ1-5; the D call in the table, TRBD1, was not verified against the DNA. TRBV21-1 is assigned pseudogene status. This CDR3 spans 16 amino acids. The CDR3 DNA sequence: TGTGCCAGCAGCACGATACGACAGCAAAGCAATCAGCCCCAGCATTTT. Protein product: CASSTIRQQSNQPQHF.

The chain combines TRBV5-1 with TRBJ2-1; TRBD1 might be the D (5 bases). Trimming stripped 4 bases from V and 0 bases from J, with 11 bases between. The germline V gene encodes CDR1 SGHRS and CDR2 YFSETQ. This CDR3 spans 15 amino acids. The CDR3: CASSVDISSYNEQFF. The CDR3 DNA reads TGCGCCAGCAGCGTGGACATCAGCTCCTACAATGAGCAGTTCTTC.

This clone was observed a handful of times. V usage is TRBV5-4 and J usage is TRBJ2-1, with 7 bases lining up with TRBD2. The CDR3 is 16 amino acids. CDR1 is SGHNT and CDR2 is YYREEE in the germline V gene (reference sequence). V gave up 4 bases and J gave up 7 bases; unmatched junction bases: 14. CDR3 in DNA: TGTGCCAGCAGCCCCGGCGGGTCGGCGGGGGTTAATGAGCAGTTCTTC. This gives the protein CASSPGGSAGVNEQFF. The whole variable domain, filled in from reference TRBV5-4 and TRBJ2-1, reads ETGVTQSPTHLIKTRGQQVTLRCSSQSGHNTVSWYQQALGQGPQFIFQYYREEENGRGNFPPRFSGLQFPNYSSELNVNALELDDSALYLCASSPGGSAGVNEQFFGPGTRLTVL.

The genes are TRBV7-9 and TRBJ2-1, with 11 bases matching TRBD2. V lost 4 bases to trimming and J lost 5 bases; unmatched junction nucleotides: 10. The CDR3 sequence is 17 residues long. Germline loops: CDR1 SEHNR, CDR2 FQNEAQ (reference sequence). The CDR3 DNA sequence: TGTGCCAGCAGCTCCCAAAGACTAGCGGGGTCCAACAATGAGCAGTTCTTC. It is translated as CASSSQRLAGSNNEQFF.

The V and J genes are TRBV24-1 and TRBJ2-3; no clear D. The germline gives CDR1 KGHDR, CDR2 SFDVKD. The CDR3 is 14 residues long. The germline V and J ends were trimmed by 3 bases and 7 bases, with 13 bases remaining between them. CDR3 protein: CATSDPSGGYTQYF. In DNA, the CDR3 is TGTGCCACCAGTGATCCCTCCGGTGGGTATACGCAGTATTTT.

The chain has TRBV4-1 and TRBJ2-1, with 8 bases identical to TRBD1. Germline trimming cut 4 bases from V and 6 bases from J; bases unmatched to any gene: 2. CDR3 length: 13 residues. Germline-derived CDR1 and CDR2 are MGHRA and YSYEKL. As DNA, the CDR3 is TGCGCCAGCAGCCCTACAGGGGGCAATGAGCAGTTCTTC. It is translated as CASSPTGGNEQFF.

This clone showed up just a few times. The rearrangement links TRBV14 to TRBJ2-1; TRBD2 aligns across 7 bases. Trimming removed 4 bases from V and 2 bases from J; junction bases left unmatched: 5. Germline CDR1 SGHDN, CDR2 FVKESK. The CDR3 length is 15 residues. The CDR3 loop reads CASSLGLGTYNEQFF. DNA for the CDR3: TGTGCCAGCAGCCTCGGACTAGGAACCTACAATGAGCAGTTCTTC.

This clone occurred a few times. CDR3: CASIPQLNSNQPQHF. The DNA of the CDR3 is TGTGCCAGTATTCCACAGCTAAATAGCAATCAGCCCCAGCATTTT. The chain couples TRBV19 to TRBJ1-5; D is unresolved. The CDR3 contains 15 residues. Between the trimmed V and J ends, which lost 7 bases and 0 bases, there was a span of 13 bases. Looked up from germline, CDR1 is LNHDA and CDR2 is SQIVND (reference sequence).

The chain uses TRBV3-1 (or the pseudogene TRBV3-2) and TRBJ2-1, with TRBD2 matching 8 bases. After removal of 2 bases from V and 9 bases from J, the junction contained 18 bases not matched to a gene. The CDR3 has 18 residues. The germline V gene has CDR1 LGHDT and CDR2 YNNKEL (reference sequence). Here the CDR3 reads CASSQLLVGAGARGEQFF. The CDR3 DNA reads TGTGCCAGCAGCCAATTACTGGTTGGAGCGGGGGCACGGGGTGAGCAGTTCTTC.

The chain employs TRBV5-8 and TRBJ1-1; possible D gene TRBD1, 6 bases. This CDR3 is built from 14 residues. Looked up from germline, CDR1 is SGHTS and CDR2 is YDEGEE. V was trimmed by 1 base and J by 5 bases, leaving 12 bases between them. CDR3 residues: CASSLTGRRTEAFF. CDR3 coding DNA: TGTGCCAGCAGCTTGACAGGGAGGAGGACTGAAGCTTTCTTT.

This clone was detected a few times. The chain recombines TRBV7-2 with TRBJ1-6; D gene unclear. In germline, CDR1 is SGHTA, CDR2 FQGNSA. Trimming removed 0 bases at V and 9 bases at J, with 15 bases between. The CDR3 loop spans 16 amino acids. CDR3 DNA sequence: TGTGCCAGCAGCTTAGCTTCGGTGGGTTTGGGTTCACCCCTCCACTTT. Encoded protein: CASSLASVGLGSPLHF.

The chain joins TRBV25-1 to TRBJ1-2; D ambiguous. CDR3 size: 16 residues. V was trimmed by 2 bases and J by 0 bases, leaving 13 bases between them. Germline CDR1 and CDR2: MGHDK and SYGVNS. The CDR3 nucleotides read TGTGCCAGCAGTGAAATCAGCAGCTACTCTAACTATGGCTACACCTTC. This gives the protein CASSEISSYSNYGYTF.

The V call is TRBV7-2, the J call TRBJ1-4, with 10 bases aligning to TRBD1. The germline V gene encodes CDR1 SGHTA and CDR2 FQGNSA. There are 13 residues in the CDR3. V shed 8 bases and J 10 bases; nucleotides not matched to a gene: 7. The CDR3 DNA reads TGTGCCAGCGCAGGGACAGGGGACGGAAAACTGTTTTTT. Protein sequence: CASAGTGDGKLFF.